These 3 T cell receptor beta chains share one sample of origin, sequenced in a study of T cell changes during pregnancy in multiple sclerosis. Sequencing was performed with immunoSEQ multiplex PCR; in TCRdb, only in-frame clones are kept and a portion is missing. This sample yields roughly 40,000 clones, of which roughly 84% are seen a single time; 0.64% belongs to the top ten. Sequences were derived from CD4+ T cells from peripheral blood mononuclear cells, sampled before pregnancy. The receptors derive from a female donor with multiple sclerosis, enrolled in a pregnancy study.

The V gene is TRBV11-1, the J gene TRBJ1-1; D uncertain. The CDR3 runs 12 residues. Germline lookup yields CDR1 SGHAT and CDR2 FQDESV (reference sequence). Trimming cost V 3 bases and J 8 bases, with 10 bases left between them. The DNA of the CDR3 is TGTGCCAGCAGCTTGGAGGCCCGAGAAGCTTTCTTT. Residues: CASSLEAREAFF.

The chain recombines TRBV7-8 with TRBJ2-2; D might be TRBD1 (5 bases). Per the germline V gene, CDR1 is SGHVS and CDR2 is FQNEAQ. This CDR3 spans 14 amino acids. Trimming stripped 2 bases from V and 1 base from J, with 5 bases between. CDR3 sequence reads: CASSLQGNTGELFF. The CDR3 DNA follows: TGTGCCAGCAGCTTACAGGGGAACACCGGGGAGCTGTTTTTT.

This chain uses TRBV12-5 with TRBJ2-5; 7 nucleotides line up with TRBD2. Germline V CDR1 and CDR2: LGHNT, FRNRAP. This CDR3 region has 13 residues. The J segment lost 4 bases and the V segment lost 5 bases, leaving 4 bases of the junction unmatched. The CDR3 DNA follows: TGTGCTAGTGGTCGCGGGAGATTAGAGACCCAGTACTTC. Translated, it gives CASGRGRLETQYF.